These 5 T cell receptor beta chains were all obtained from the same sample, sequenced in a study of T-cell reconstitution after alpha-beta-depleted transplantation in children. Library preparation (for TCRbeta) was performed with unique molecular identifiers. TCRdb re-called the PCR reads with MiXCR, one entry per CDR3 protein. Of some 640,000 distinct CDR3 sequences listed, around 16% were seen once; the top ten hold approximately 1.1%. The specimen was PBMCs from the stem cell graft donor, collected from the stem cell graft. All receptors derive from a human donor who donated a stem cell graft to a child with acute myeloid leukemia.

The rearrangement joins TRBV7-3 to TRBJ2-1; 11 nucleotides agree with TRBD2. There are 13 residues in the CDR3. Germline loops: CDR1 SGHTA, CDR2 FQGTGA. V trimming: 5 bases; J trimming: 15 bases; junction bases outside the gene matches: 9. The CDR3 nucleotides read TGTGCCAGCAGCACCTTAGCGGGGGGGCTTCCGTTCTTC. It translates to CASSTLAGGLPFF.

This clonotype occurred many times. V and J are TRBV20-1 and TRBJ2-1; the match to TRBD2 covers 13 bases. The CDR3 has 17 residues. V shed 6 bases, J shed 1 base, and the junction held 9 bases outside the gene matches. Germline lookup yields CDR1 DFQATT and CDR2 SNEGSKA (reference sequence). This CDR3 is CSALLAGGPISYNEQFF. CDR3 DNA: TGCAGTGCGTTACTAGCGGGGGGGCCAATATCCTACAATGAGCAGTTCTTC.

This chain connects TRBV4-3 to TRBJ2-7; D perhaps matches TRBD1 (6 bases). The germline V gene has CDR1 LGHNA and CDR2 YSLEER. The CDR3 is 13 amino acids. Trimming removed 0 bases at V and 6 bases at J, with 9 bases between. CDR3 DNA: TGCGCCAGCAGCCAAGATGGGGGCTCCGAGCAGTACTTC. This translates into CASSQDGGSEQYF.

This clonotype was seen many times. The rearrangement uses TRBV5-1 and TRBJ2-1; a possible D gene is TRBD1 (5 bases). Trimming removed 0 bases from V and 2 bases from J, with 6 bases in between. The CDR3 is 14 amino acids. Germline CDR1 SGHRS, CDR2 YFSETQ. CDR3 in DNA: TGCGCCAGCAGCTTGGGACAGACCTACAATGAGCAGTTCTTC. This translates into CASSLGQTYNEQFF.

The V call is TRBV4-1, the J call TRBJ1-2; a possible D gene is TRBD1 (5 bases). The ends were cut back, 4 bases at V and 7 bases at J, with 10 bases in the middle. Germline-derived CDR1 and CDR2 are MGHRA and YSYEKL. This CDR3 spans 12 amino acids. The CDR3 DNA is TGCGCCAGCAGCCCGAATACAGGTGGCTACACCTTC. Translated, it gives CASSPNTGGYTF.